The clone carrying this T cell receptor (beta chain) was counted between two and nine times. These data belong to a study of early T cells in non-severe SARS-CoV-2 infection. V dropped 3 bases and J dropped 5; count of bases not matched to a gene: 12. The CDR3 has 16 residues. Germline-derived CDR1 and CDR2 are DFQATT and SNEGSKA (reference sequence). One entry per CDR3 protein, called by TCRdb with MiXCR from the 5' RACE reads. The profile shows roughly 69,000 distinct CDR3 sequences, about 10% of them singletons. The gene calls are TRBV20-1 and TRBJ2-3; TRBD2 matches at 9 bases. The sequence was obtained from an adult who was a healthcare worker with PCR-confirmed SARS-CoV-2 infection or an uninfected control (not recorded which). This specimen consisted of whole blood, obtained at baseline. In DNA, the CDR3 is TGCAGTGCTAGTGTCCTTCGCGGGAGGGCCGTAGATACGCAGTATTTT. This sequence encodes CSASVLRGRAVDTQYF.